This TCR beta chain was found in a study of control samples from healthy donors and cancer patients. The CDR3 length equals 13 residues, ends included. Germline V gives CDR1 WSHSY, CDR2 SAAADI. Assay: immunoSEQ multiplex PCR; the TCRdb copy retains only in-frame clones and omits some. The sample comprises around 110,000 clones, about 94% of which are singletons, and more than 2% rests with the top ten. As for this clone: The DNA is left out, because the CDR3 cannot be placed on it with certainty; the CDR3 is given as TCRdb lists it.

The receptor was isolated from a man aged 25 to 40 in good health. The rearrangement links TRBV10-2 to TRBJ2-1; no DNA check was done on the table's D call, TRBD2. Sequencing was performed on blood. The CDR3 loop reads CASRTWGRGAPFF.